The 12 T cell receptor beta chains below all came from one sample that was sequenced in a study of identical twins. TCRdb recomputed calls from the 5' RACE reads with MiXCR, one row per CDR3 protein. Here the sample spans about 220,000 distinct CDR3 sequences, 6% to 8.5% being singletons. The same specimen was also included in a second study, on yellow fever vaccine responses in identical twins.

Specimen: CD8+ T cells sorted from blood. These TCRs come from a woman younger than 30 in good health.

This clonotype was detected ten times or more. This chain uses TRBV3-1 with TRBJ2-6; D might be TRBD1 (7 bases). The CDR3 runs to 16 residues. Per germline, CDR1 LGHDT and CDR2 YNNKEL (reference sequence). V was pared by 7 bases and J by 1 base, with 14 bases between. CDR3 loop: CASTQGGGSGANVLTF. As DNA, the CDR3 is TGTGCCAGCACCCAGGGGGGTGGATCTGGGGCCAACGTCCTGACTTTC.

Many counts were recorded for this clonotype. The chain carries TRBV10-3 and TRBJ1-4, with D hard to call. The length of the CDR3 is 13 residues. V was trimmed by 7 bases and J by 4 bases, leaving 10 bases between them. The germline gives CDR1 ENHRY, CDR2 SYGVKD. The CDR3 DNA is TGTGCCATCACACCGGACCATAATGAAAAACTGTTTTTT. Protein: CAITPDHNEKLFF.

This clonotype was recorded at least ten times. V usage is TRBV13 and J usage is TRBJ2-1, with no clear D. The V and J ends lost 1 base and 2 bases respectively, with 9 bases between them. Germline-derived CDR1 and CDR2 are PRHDT and FYEKMQ (reference sequence). This CDR3 is built from 15 residues. CDR3 amino acids: CASSLDRVPYNEQFF. DNA for the CDR3: TGTGCCAGCAGCTTAGATAGGGTGCCCTACAATGAGCAGTTCTTC. Full variable domain (remainder filled in from reference TRBV13 and TRBJ2-1): AAGVIQSPRHLIKEKRETATLKCYPIPRHDTVYWYQQGPGQDPQFLISFYEKMQSDKGSIPDRFSAQQFSDYHSELNMSSLELGDSALYFCASSLDRVPYNEQFFGPGTRLTVL.

This clonotype has just a few counts. CDR3 protein: CASSEAQGQQETQYF. CDR3 coding DNA: TGTGCCAGCAGTGAAGCGCAGGGTCAGCAAGAGACCCAGTACTTC. The rearrangement links TRBV6-1 to TRBJ2-5; possible D gene TRBD1, 5 bases. Trimming took 0 bases from V and 2 from J, leaving 10 bases between them. The CDR3 spans 15 residues. CDR1 and CDR2 from the germline V gene are MNHNS and SASEGT.

This clonotype occurred many times. The V and J genes are TRBV29-1 and TRBJ2-3; no clear D. Per the germline V gene, CDR1 is SQVTM and CDR2 is ANQGSEA. The ends were cut back, 1 base at V and 4 bases at J, with 9 bases in the middle. CDR3 length: 13 residues. CDR3 sequence: CSVEGAWADTQYF. CDR3 bases: TGCAGCGTTGAAGGGGCTTGGGCAGATACGCAGTATTTT.

This clonotype was seen many times. This chain uses TRBV5-5 with TRBJ1-5; D is unresolved. From germline, CDR1 is SGHKS and CDR2 YYEKEE (reference sequence). V dropped 0 bases and J dropped 0 bases, with 7 bases sitting between them. CDR3 length: 15 amino acids. The CDR3: CASSLDLGSNQPQHF. The CDR3 DNA sequence: TGTGCCAGCAGCTTGGACTTAGGTAGCAATCAGCCCCAGCATTTT.

Details on this clonotype: A much larger clone lies a single base off, so this may be a read error. The chain joins TRBV5-1 to TRBJ2-2; D is unclear. Germline CDR1 and CDR2: SGHRS and YFSETQ. The CDR3 contains 15 residues. The DNA for the CDR3 is TGCGCCAGCGGCTTGAGAGGCGCGAACACCGGGGAGCTGTTTTTT. Translation: CASGLRGANTGELFF.

The chain carries TRBV4-1 and TRBJ2-3; D is undetermined. V lost 0 bases and J lost 0, with 10 bases in between. The germline V gene encodes CDR1 MGHRA and CDR2 YSYEKL. This CDR3 comprises 16 residues. CDR3 coding DNA: TGCGCCAGCAGCCAAGAGGCCCCCGCAAGCACAGATACGCAGTATTTT. Its protein product is CASSQEAPASTDTQYF.

This chain connects TRBV5-1 to TRBJ2-7, with D perhaps matching TRBD2 (6 bases). V was pared by 0 bases and J by 0 bases, with 13 bases between. CDR1 is SGHRS and CDR2 is YFSETQ in the germline V gene. The CDR3 has 16 amino acids. CDR3 in amino acids: CASSLGAAGTSYEQYF. Written as DNA, the CDR3 is TGCGCCAGCAGCTTGGGGGCGGCGGGGACCTCCTACGAGCAGTACTTC. Based on the CDR3 plus reference TRBV5-1 and TRBJ2-7, the full variable domain is KAGVTQTPRYLIKTRGQQVTLSCSPISGHRSVSWYQQTPGQGLQFLFEYFSETQRNKGNFPGRFSGRQFSNSRSEMNVSTLELGDSALYLCASSLGAAGTSYEQYFGPGTRLTVT.

The gene calls are TRBV5-1 and TRBJ2-3, with TRBD1 as a possible D gene (6 bases). The V and J ends lost 0 bases and 2 bases respectively, with 22 bases between them. Germline loops: CDR1 SGHRS, CDR2 YFSETQ. The CDR3 is made up of 19 amino acids. CDR3 in amino acids: CASSLVDGGRPSPTDTQYF. CDR3 nucleotides: TGCGCCAGCAGCTTGGTTGATGGGGGCAGGCCCTCTCCCACAGATACGCAGTATTTT.

This clonotype has a count of ten or more. This chain links TRBV12-3 or TRBV12-4 with TRBJ1-4; 7 bases map to TRBD1. Trimming cost V 3 bases and J 8 bases; bases outside gene matches: 0. The CDR3 is made up of 12 amino acids. As DNA, the CDR3 is TGTGCCAGCAGTTTGGGACAGGAAAAACTGTTTTTT. Translating it yields CASSLGQEKLFF.

This chain uses TRBV27 with TRBJ2-7; D remains unclear. This CDR3 comprises 13 residues. Trimming pared 6 bases from V and 0 bases from J, leaving 9 bases between. Germline lookup yields CDR1 MNHEY and CDR2 SMNVEV (reference sequence). CDR3 sequence (DNA): TGTGCCAGCAGAACTCTTACCTCCTACGAGCAGTACTTC. Its translation is CASRTLTSYEQYF.